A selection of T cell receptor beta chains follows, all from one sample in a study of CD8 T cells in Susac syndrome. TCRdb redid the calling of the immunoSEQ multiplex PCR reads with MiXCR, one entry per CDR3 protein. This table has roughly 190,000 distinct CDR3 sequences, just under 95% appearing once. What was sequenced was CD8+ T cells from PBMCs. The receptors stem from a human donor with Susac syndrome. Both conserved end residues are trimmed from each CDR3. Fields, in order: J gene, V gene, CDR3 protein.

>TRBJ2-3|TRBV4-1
ASSGLAGTDTQY
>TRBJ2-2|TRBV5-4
ASSPGTGTGELF
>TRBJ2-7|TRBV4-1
ASSQVDTGSTYEQY
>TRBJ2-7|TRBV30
AWTWTGAYEQY
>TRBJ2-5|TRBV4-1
ASSPLDGSLAGSYQETQY
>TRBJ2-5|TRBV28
ASSTTAGRETQY
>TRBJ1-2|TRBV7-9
ASSLGTDLHDYT
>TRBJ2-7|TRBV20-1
SASGSSYEQY
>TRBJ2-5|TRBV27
ASSLSASAETQY
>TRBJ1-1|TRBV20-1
SARDTEAF
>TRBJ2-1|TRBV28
ASTAGLAEIYNEQF
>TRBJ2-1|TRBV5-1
ASSSSSGGHEQF
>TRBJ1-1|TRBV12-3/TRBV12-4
ASSSYRGRTEAF
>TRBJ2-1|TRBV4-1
ASNRGVGDYNEQF
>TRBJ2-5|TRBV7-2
ASSRASQETQY
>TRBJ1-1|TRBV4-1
ASSQEIVWTEAF
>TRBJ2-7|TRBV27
ASSPWTGDYEQY
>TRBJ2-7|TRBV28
ASGGTGYEQY
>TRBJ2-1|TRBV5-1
ASSLETPGHLNEQF
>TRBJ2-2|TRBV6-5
ASSAASTGELF
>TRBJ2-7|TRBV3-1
ASSQDKLAGHEQY
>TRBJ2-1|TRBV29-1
SLKAGGYNEQF
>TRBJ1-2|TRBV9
ASSGTWDYT
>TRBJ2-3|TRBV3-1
ASRAGPVDTQY
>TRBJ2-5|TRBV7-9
ASAGLYETQY
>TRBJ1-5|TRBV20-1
SARQGYQPQH
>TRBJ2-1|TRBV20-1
SARGPGDSGQKVFYNEQF
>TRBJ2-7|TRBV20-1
SATLAGDNSYEQY
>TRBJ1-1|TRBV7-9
ASSLIHTGQAEAF
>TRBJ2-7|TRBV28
ASKRKQGSFYEQY
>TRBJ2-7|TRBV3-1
ASRQAGQGNEQY
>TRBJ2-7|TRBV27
ASSGMTSRYEQY
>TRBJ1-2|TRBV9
ASSRTNYGYT
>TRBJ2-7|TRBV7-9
ASSLARGGPKSYEQY
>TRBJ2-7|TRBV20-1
SARDRIAYEQY
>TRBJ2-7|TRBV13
ASSLGPGQGDYEQY
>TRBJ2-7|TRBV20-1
SARDRPSGSYEQY
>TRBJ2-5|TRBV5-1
ASSSGLKETQY
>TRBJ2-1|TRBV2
AGGMTGRNEQF
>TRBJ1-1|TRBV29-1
SVDEGRGTEAF
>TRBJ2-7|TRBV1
TSTTGTSGRADGYEQY
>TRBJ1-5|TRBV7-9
ASSLAGINQPQH
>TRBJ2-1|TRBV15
ATSSYRGKAVAPNDEQF
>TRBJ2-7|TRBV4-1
ASSLNSGSSYEQY
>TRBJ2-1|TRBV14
ASSQDYGVGNEQF
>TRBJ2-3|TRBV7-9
ASRGTSGDTDTQY
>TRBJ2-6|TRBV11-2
ASSHEGTGANVLT
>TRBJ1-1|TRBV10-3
AISYNTEAF
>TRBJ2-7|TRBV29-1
SVTGGAGSYEQY
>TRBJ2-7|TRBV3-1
ASSQLTTGGRNEQY
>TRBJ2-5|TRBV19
ASSMDGWETQY
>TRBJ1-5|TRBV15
ATSAQNQPQH
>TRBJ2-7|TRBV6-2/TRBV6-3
ASRHIDTYYEQY
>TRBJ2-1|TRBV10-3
AISGVDGGEQF
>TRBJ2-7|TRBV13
ASSSGLDIYEQY
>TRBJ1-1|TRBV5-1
ASSLTEGLFPEAF
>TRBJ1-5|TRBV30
AWKRGSNQPQH